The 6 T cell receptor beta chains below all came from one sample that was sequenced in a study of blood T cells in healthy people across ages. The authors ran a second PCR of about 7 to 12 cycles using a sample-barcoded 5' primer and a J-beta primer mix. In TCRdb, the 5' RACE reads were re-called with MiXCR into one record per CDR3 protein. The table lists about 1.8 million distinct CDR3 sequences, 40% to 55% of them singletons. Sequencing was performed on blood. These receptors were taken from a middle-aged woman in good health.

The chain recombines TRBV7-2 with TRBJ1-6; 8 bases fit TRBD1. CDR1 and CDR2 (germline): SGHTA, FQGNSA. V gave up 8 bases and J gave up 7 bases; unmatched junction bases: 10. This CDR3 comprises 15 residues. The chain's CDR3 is CASARQGISNSPLHF. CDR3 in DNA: TGTGCCAGCGCCCGACAGGGGATATCGAATTCACCCCTCCACTTT.

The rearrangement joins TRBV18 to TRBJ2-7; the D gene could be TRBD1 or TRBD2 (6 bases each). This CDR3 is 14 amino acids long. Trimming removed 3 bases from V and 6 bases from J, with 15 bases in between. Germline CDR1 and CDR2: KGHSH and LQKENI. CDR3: CASSPRDTNREQYF. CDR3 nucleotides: TGTGCCAGCTCACCGCGGGACACCAACCGCGAGCAGTACTTC.

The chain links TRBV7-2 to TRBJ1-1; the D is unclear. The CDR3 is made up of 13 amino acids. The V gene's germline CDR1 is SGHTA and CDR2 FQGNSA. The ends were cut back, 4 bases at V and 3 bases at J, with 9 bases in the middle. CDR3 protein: CASSYESYTEAFF. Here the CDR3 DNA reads TGTGCCAGCAGCTATGAAAGTTACACTGAAGCTTTCTTT.

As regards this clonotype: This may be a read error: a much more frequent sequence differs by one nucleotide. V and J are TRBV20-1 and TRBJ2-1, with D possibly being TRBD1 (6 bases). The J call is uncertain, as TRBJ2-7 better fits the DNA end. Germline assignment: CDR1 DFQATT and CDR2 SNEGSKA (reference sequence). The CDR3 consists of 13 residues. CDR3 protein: CSALGQTFNEQYF. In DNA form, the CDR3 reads TGCAGTGCGCTTGGACAGACATTCAATGAGCAGTACTTC.

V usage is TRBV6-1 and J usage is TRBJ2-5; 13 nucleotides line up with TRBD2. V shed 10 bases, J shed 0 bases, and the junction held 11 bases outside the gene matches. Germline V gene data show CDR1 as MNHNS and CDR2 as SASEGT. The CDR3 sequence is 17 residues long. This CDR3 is CATKRTSGGSYQETQYF. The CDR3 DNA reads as TGTGCCACCAAAAGGACTAGCGGGGGATCTTACCAAGAGACCCAGTACTTC.

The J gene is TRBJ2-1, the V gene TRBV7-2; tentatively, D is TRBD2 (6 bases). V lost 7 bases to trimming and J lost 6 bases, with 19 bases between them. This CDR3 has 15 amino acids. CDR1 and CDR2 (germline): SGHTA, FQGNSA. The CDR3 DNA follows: TGTGCCAGCACCGAGTGGGGAGGTGTGGGCAATGAGCAGTTCTTC. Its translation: CASTEWGGVGNEQFF.